Sequencing of this T cell receptor beta chain was carried out in a study of identical twins. This clonotype showed up many times. Its antigen is unknown. Broader study findings: Whereas memory repertoires showed no such difference, abundant cord blood beta clonotypes carried fewer insertions.

The CDR3 has 19 amino acids. In germline, CDR1 is SGHTA, CDR2 FQGTGA. The trim removed 0 bases at V and 3 bases at J, leaving 12 bases unmatched. TCRdb re-derived calls from the 5' RACE reads in MiXCR, one entry per CDR3 protein. The sample has about 250,000 distinct CDR3 sequences, 7% to 8.5% seen once; the top ten hold about 5.8%. The sample also formed part of further work on yellow fever vaccine responses in identical twins.

The V and J genes are TRBV7-3 and TRBJ2-3, with 10 bases identical to TRBD2. This clonotype was obtained from a woman under 30 in good health. Specimen: CD8+ T cells sorted from blood. This chain's CDR3 is CASSLTLAGASAETDTQYF. The CDR3 DNA sequence: TGTGCCAGCAGCTTAACTCTAGCGGGAGCATCGGCTGAGACAGATACGCAGTATTTT.